The 25 T cell receptor beta chains presented below share a single source sample, sequenced in a study of T cells in Graves' hyperthyroidism and ophthalmopathy (dated by TCRdb to about 2019). Library preparation was by multiplex PCR. Data came from an Illumina HiSeq 2000. TCR beta CDR3 regions were amplified from RNA transcripts. The TCR CDR3 was subjected to a first round of RT-PCR using the HTBI primer set and the Qiagen OneStep RT-PCR kit. The raw public data were reprocessed by TCRdb itself: fastp quality trimming at Q25, MiXCR clonotype calling, in-frame beta chains only. Each record represents a unique CDR3 protein, reported with the most common genes and DNA among its rows. Counted in this sample were more than 300,000 distinct CDR3 sequences; about 18% of them appeared once. Clones ranked in the top ten supply 30% to 35% of the sample. Sequencing used blood. The receptors come from a woman aged 25-40 years with Graves' hyperthyroidism that later progressed to Graves' ophthalmopathy.

J is TRBJ2-3 and V is TRBV7-8; 10 nucleotides align to TRBD2. Trimming took 6 bases from V and 3 from J; bases not matched to a gene: 9. CDR1 is SGHVS and CDR2 is FQNEAQ in the germline V gene. The CDR3 has 16 residues. This CDR3 reads CASRPRRLAGTDTQYF. As DNA, the CDR3 is TGTGCCAGCAGGCCCCGTCGACTAGCGGGTACAGATACGCAGTATTTT.

The gene calls are TRBV30 and TRBJ1-1, with no clear D. This CDR3 is built from 11 residues. CDR1 is GTSNPN, CDR2 SVGIG, per germline (reference sequence). Trimming took 4 bases from V and 7 from J, leaving 10 bases between them. The CDR3 DNA follows: TGTGCCTGGACATTAACGAGTGAAGCTTTCTTT. Translated, it gives CAWTLTSEAFF.

This clonotype was picked up a small number of times. The chain combines TRBV6-6 with TRBJ1-2; D gene ambiguous. Germline CDR1 and CDR2: MNHNY and SVGAGI (reference sequence). The germline V and J ends were trimmed by 2 bases and 0 bases, with 7 bases remaining between them. The CDR3 extends over 14 amino acids. CDR3 coding DNA: TGTGCCAGCAGTTACCTCAGTGCTAACTATGGCTACACCTTC. It codes for CASSYLSANYGYTF.

This clonotype was counted only a few times. The rearrangement uses TRBV3-1 and TRBJ2-3, with 8 bases lining up with TRBD1. Germline V CDR1 and CDR2: LGHDT, YNNKEL (reference sequence). V shed 3 bases and J 2 bases; nucleotides not matched to a gene: 7. The CDR3 sequence is 16 residues long. The DNA for the CDR3 is TGTGCCAGCAGCCATGGCGGGACAGGAGTCACAGATACGCAGTATTTT. Translating it yields CASSHGGTGVTDTQYF.

This clonotype was found many times. This sequence joins TRBV7-9 and TRBJ1-1, with TRBD1 matching over 7 bases. CDR3 length: 17 amino acids. J gave up 6 bases and V 4 bases, and 17 bases lay outside the gene matches. Germline CDR1 SEHNR, CDR2 FQNEAQ (reference sequence). CDR3 amino acids: CASSSTYLTGRMSEAFF. CDR3 coding DNA: TGTGCCAGCAGCTCCACCTACCTGACAGGGAGAATGTCTGAAGCTTTCTTT.

The rearrangement uses TRBV27 and TRBJ1-2; 11 nucleotides agree with TRBD1. Germline V gene sequence: CDR1 MNHEY, CDR2 SMNVEV (reference sequence). V gave up 5 bases and J gave up 6 bases; unmatched junction bases: 2. The CDR3 is 13 amino acids. CDR3 sequence reads: CASSRTGGHGYTF. The CDR3 DNA reads TGTGCCAGCAGTAGGACAGGGGGCCATGGCTACACCTTC.

This clonotype occurred many times. V gene TRBV6-1 combines with J gene TRBJ2-1; 9 bases agree with TRBD1. The CDR3 is made up of 13 amino acids. Trimming took 6 bases from V and 6 from J; bases not matched to a gene: 3. Germline CDR1 is MNHNS and CDR2 is SASEGT. The CDR3 DNA follows: TGTGCCAGCAGAACGGACAGGGGCAATGAGCAGTTCTTC. It codes for CASRTDRGNEQFF.

The chain uses TRBV27 and TRBJ2-1; D might be TRBD1 or TRBD2, each matching 5 bases. From germline, CDR1 is MNHEY and CDR2 SMNVEV (reference sequence). The CDR3 length is 15 residues. V lost 6 bases and J lost 4, with 16 bases in between. The CDR3 protein is CASSRFPGRYNEQFF. For the CDR3, the DNA is TGTGCCAGCAGCCGATTCCCGGGACGGTACAATGAGCAGTTCTTC.

In this sample, this clonotype turned up many times. The V and J genes are TRBV6-5 and TRBJ1-2, with a possible D match to TRBD1 (6 bases). The germline CDR1 and CDR2 sequences are MNHEY and SVGAGI. The V gene lost 3 bases and the J gene lost 2 bases, with 10 bases spanning the gap. The CDR3 totals 14 residues. CDR3 residues: CASSYGGPNYGYTF. CDR3 in DNA: TGTGCCAGCAGTTATGGGGGGCCGAACTATGGCTACACCTTC.

The V call is TRBV27, the J call TRBJ2-3; 9 nucleotides align to TRBD2. The CDR3 is 17 amino acids. Germline V CDR1 and CDR2: MNHEY, SMNVEV (reference sequence). V shed 8 bases and J 0 bases; nucleotides not matched to a gene: 12. For the CDR3, the DNA is TGTGCCAGCCCTAGCGGGGCCGGCTTTTCTAGCACAGATACGCAGTATTTT. It translates to CASPSGAGFSSTDTQYF.

This clonotype came up a few times. V usage is TRBV28 and J usage is TRBJ2-5; the D gene is possibly TRBD1 (6 bases). The germline CDR1 and CDR2 sequences are MDHEN and SYDVKM. V gave up 6 bases and J gave up 7 bases, with 15 bases separating them. There are 13 residues in the CDR3. The CDR3 nucleotides are TGTGCCAGCAGGGGACAAGGGGTTCGGACCCAGTACTTC. Its translation: CASRGQGVRTQYF.

This clonotype was counted many times. The rearrangement joins TRBV29-1 to TRBJ1-1, with D perhaps matching TRBD1 (5 bases). The V end lost 7 bases, the J end lost 1 base, and 13 bases lay between the germline ends. Germline lookup yields CDR1 SQVTM and CDR2 ANQGSEA. The CDR3 covers 13 residues. In nucleotides, the CDR3 is TGCAGCGCCAAAAGGGGAGAGAACACTGAAGCTTTCTTT. Its translation: CSAKRGENTEAFF.

The CDR3 region is CASSLVSDRGYEQYF. Here the CDR3 DNA reads TGTGCCAGCAGCTTAGTTTCGGACAGGGGATACGAGCAGTACTTC. The chain couples TRBV7-9 to TRBJ2-7; 9 bases are a match to TRBD1. Trimming at V came to 1 base and at J to 4 bases, leaving 5 bases not matched to a gene. CDR3 length: 15 amino acids. Germline CDR1 is SEHNR and CDR2 is FQNEAQ (reference sequence).

The chain joins TRBV19 to TRBJ2-2, with 7 bases aligning to TRBD1. Trimming removed 3 bases from V and 4 bases from J; junction bases left unmatched: 5. There are 15 residues in the CDR3. Germline assignment: CDR1 LNHDA and CDR2 SQIVND (reference sequence). CDR3 in DNA: TGTGCCAGTAGTATCGACAGGGTGATCACCGGGGAGCTGTTTTTT. This gives the protein CASSIDRVITGELFF.

Concerning this clonotype itself: One end of the junction varies from germline; a read error may be responsible. This chain links TRBV4-1 with TRBJ1-1; D perhaps matches TRBD1 (6 bases). CDR3 length equals 14 residues. Germline CDR1 is MGHRA and CDR2 is YSYEKL. The CDR3 DNA follows: TGCGCCTGCAGCCAGGGACACGGAGGGACTGAAGCTTTCTTT. This encodes CACSQGHGGTEAFF.

Notes on this clonotype: A clone one base away is much larger, so this may be a read error. The J gene is TRBJ2-5, the V gene TRBV5-1, with TRBD2 matching over 11 bases. The closer fit of TRBJ2-1 to the DNA end suggests the J call may be wrong. From germline, CDR1 is SGHRS and CDR2 YFSETQ. The CDR3 spans 16 residues. The CDR3 region is CASSLATSGTWETQFF. The DNA for the CDR3 is TGTGCCAGCAGCTTAGCGACTAGCGGGACATGGGAGACCCAGTTCTTC.

This chain uses TRBV28 with TRBJ1-1; 7 positions agree with TRBD1. The CDR3 has 14 amino acids. The germline V gene has CDR1 MDHEN and CDR2 SYDVKM. Trimming removed 3 bases from V and 5 bases from J; junction bases left unmatched: 6. CDR3 region: CASSLIRGGTEAFF. CDR3 in DNA: TGTGCCAGCAGTTTGATCAGGGGGGGAACTGAAGCTTTCTTT.

In this sample, this clonotype turned up many times. The chain recombines TRBV2 with TRBJ2-2; 9 bases fit TRBD2. CDR3 length: 16 amino acids. The germline CDR1 and CDR2 sequences are SNHLY and FYNNEI. J lost 3 bases, V lost 3 bases, and 5 bases had no gene match. Written as DNA, the CDR3 is TGTGCCAGCAGTGATGGCGGGGGGGCGGACACCGGGGAGCTGTTTTTT. Translated, it gives CASSDGGGADTGELFF.

This clonotype was seen ten or more times. This chain connects TRBV7-2 to TRBJ1-5; D gene ambiguous. Germline V gives CDR1 SGHTA, CDR2 FQGNSA. The CDR3 has 15 amino acids. V gave up 2 bases and J gave up 3 bases, with 11 bases separating them. CDR3 loop: CASSLSLAPNQPQHF. The CDR3 nucleotides read TGTGCCAGCAGCTTAAGTTTGGCTCCCAATCAGCCCCAGCATTTT. The entire variable domain, with the rest obtained from reference TRBV7-2 and TRBJ1-5, is as follows: GAGVSQSPSNKVTEKGKDVELRCDPISGHTALYWYRQSLGQGLEFLIYFQGNSAPDKSGLPSDRFSAERTGGSVSTLTIQRTQQEDSAVYLCASSLSLAPNQPQHFGDGTRLSIL.

J is TRBJ1-2 and V is TRBV5-1; possibly TRBD1 for D (5 bases). The V gene's germline CDR1 is SGHRS and CDR2 YFSETQ. The CDR3 spans 17 residues. Trimming removed 4 bases from V and 4 bases from J, with 23 bases in between. CDR3 sequence (DNA): TGCGCCAGCAGCCTGGGCCTCCCCACCGGGACGGCCTATGGCTACACCTTC. Translated: CASSLGLPTGTAYGYTF.

In its sample, this clonotype was seen a few times. This rearrangement joins TRBV6-4 to TRBJ1-2, with 9 bases lining up with TRBD1. This CDR3 has 13 amino acids. V lost 6 bases and J lost 7; bases outside the gene matches: 6. Germline assignment: CDR1 MRHNA and CDR2 SNTAGT. The CDR3 DNA reads as TGTGCCAGCAGAGTGGGACAGGGCGGTGGCTACACCTTC. It codes for CASRVGQGGGYTF.

This clonotype was seen a handful of times. The V and J genes are TRBV19 and TRBJ2-7; possibly TRBD1 for D (6 bases). The V end lost 3 bases, the J end lost 3 bases, and 18 bases lay between the germline ends. Per germline, CDR1 LNHDA and CDR2 SQIVND (reference sequence). This CDR3 comprises 16 residues. The CDR3 DNA reads TGTGCCAGTAGTATTAATCAGGACAGCGCCTTCTACGAGCAGTACTTC. This translates into CASSINQDSAFYEQYF.

This clonotype has ten or more counts. The rearrangement links TRBV9 to TRBJ2-5; D not certain. The germline V gene has CDR1 SGDLS and CDR2 YYNGEE. Trimming stripped 1 base from V and 5 bases from J, with 9 bases between. This CDR3 contains 13 residues. The CDR3 nucleotides read TGTGCCAGCAGCGTATCCTGGCGGGAGACCCAGTACTTC. It specifies CASSVSWRETQYF.

The rearrangement joins TRBV12-5 to TRBJ1-2; D may be TRBD1 (5 bases). Germline V CDR1 and CDR2: LGHNT, FRNRAP. V dropped 1 base and J dropped 6 bases, with 21 bases sitting between them. The CDR3 covers 17 residues. The CDR3: CASGLGEWGGSSDGYTF. The CDR3 DNA reads TGTGCTAGTGGTTTGGGGGAGTGGGGGGGATCTTCCGATGGCTACACCTTC.

At least ten counts were recorded for this clonotype. This chain uses TRBV7-2 with TRBJ2-7; D is undetermined. Per the germline V gene, CDR1 is SGHTA and CDR2 is FQGNSA. The CDR3 contains 13 residues. Trimming shortened V by 0 bases and J by 4 bases, and 7 bases separated the two germline ends. CDR3 nucleotide sequence: TGTGCCAGCAGCTTAGCACAGATATACGAGCAGTACTTC. Protein product: CASSLAQIYEQYF.